One and the same sample provided the 10 T cell receptor beta chains below, sequenced in a study of blood T cells in healthy people across ages. The second PCR ran about 6 to 12 cycles with a sample-barcoded 5' primer and J-beta primers. TCRdb called the 5' RACE reads again in MiXCR, with one record for every CDR3 protein. The table lists over a million distinct CDR3 sequences, 55% to 75% of them singletons. Sequenced sample: blood. These receptors all stem from a man aged 18 to 30 in good health.

This clonotype was seen only a few times. J is TRBJ2-5 and V is TRBV20-1; 7 positions match TRBD1. V was clipped by 3 bases and J by 5 bases; unmatched bases: 9. Germline V gene lookup returns CDR1 DFQATT and CDR2 SNEGSKA (reference sequence). There are 14 residues in the CDR3. DNA of the CDR3: TGCAGTGCTAGGGCCGACAGGGCGTCGGAGACCCAGTACTTC. Its protein is CSARADRASETQYF.

This clonotype has just a few counts. This rearrangement joins TRBV2 to TRBJ2-7; no reliable D call. The germline gives CDR1 SNHLY, CDR2 FYNNEI. This CDR3 comprises 14 residues. V was clipped by 6 bases and J by 3 bases, with 15 bases between them. In nucleotides, the CDR3 is TGTGCCAGCAGCTCTAGTACATTAGGCTACGAGCAGTACTTC. Amino acids: CASSSSTLGYEQYF.

The chain uses TRBV27 and TRBJ2-3; 12 bases agree with TRBD2. The CDR3 runs to 16 residues. V lost 4 bases to trimming and J lost 2 bases; unmatched junction nucleotides: 4. CDR1 MNHEY and CDR2 SMNVEV come from the germline V gene (reference sequence). The CDR3 is CASSSWTSGVTDTQYF. The CDR3 nucleotides are TGTGCCAGCAGTTCATGGACTAGCGGGGTCACAGATACGCAGTATTTT.

The genes are TRBV15 and TRBJ2-3, with 7 bases lining up with TRBD1. Germline values: CDR1 LNHNV, CDR2 YYDKDF (reference sequence). After removal of 3 bases from V and 5 bases from J, the junction contained 2 bases not matched to a gene. The CDR3 spans 13 residues. The chain's CDR3 is CATSSYRGDTQYF. CDR3 sequence (DNA): TGTGCCACCAGCAGCTACAGGGGAGATACGCAGTATTTT.

This clonotype was found a few times. The chain links TRBV4-1 to TRBJ1-2; weak D call: TRBD1 (6 bases). The CDR3 spans 13 residues. Germline V gene sequence: CDR1 MGHRA, CDR2 YSYEKL. The V and J ends lost 5 bases and 4 bases respectively, with 11 bases between them. The CDR3 reads CASSRGGPYGYTF. DNA for the CDR3: TGCGCCAGCAGCAGGGGGGGGCCCTATGGCTACACCTTC.

A few counts support this clonotype. The rearrangement joins TRBV3-1 to TRBJ2-5; D might be TRBD1 or TRBD2, each matching 5 bases. The tail of the sequence fits TRBJ2-7 better, so the J call may be wrong. Germline V lookup: CDR1 LGHDT, CDR2 YNNKEL (reference sequence). There are 12 residues in the CDR3. The CDR3 here is CASRDVGYEQYF. The CDR3 nucleotides read TGTGCCAGCCGGGACGTGGGCTACGAGCAGTACTTC.

The chain has TRBV28 and TRBJ2-1; a weak D match, TRBD1 (5 bases). There are 15 residues in the CDR3. V shed 8 bases and J shed 8 bases, with 22 bases lying between them. The germline V gene has CDR1 MDHEN and CDR2 SYDVKM. The CDR3 loop reads CASSVSTDTSDEQFF. The CDR3 DNA reads as TGTGCCAGCTCCGTTTCGACAGACACGAGCGATGAGCAGTTCTTC. The full variable domain, in which reference TRBV28 and TRBJ2-1 provide the parts outside the CDR3, is DVKVTQSSRYLVKRTGEKVFLECVQDMDHENMFWYRQDPGLGLRLIYFSYDVKMKEKGDIPEGYSVSREKKERFSLILESASTNQTSMYLCASSVSTDTSDEQFFGPGTRLTVL.

This chain links TRBV14 with TRBJ2-1; D unresolved. Germline CDR1 is SGHDN and CDR2 is FVKESK. This CDR3 is 13 amino acids long. Trimming stripped 4 bases from V and 13 bases from J, with 17 bases between. The CDR3 DNA sequence: TGTGCCAGCAGCCCCCTCGGCCAGGAGACCCAGTTCTTC. Translation gives CASSPLGQETQFF.

The V and J genes are TRBV6-4 and TRBJ1-4; TRBD1 might be the D (6 bases). V was trimmed by 7 bases and J by 12 bases, leaving 30 bases between them. This CDR3 is built from 17 residues. Germline V CDR1 and CDR2: MRHNA, SNTAGT. The CDR3 DNA sequence: TGTGCCAGCAATCAGGGGCGAGGGAGAGTTCCCCTGGCGGAACTGTTTTTT. The encoded protein is CASNQGRGRVPLAELFF.

This chain joins TRBV5-1 and TRBJ2-3; TRBD2 matches at 8 bases. V was clipped by 4 bases and J by 5 bases; unmatched bases: 18. This CDR3 contains 18 residues. Germline V CDR1 and CDR2: SGHRS, YFSETQ. CDR3 in DNA: TGCGCCAGCAGCAGCCGACCGGGACTAGAGCAGCGTGGAGATACGCAGTATTTT. This translates into CASSSRPGLEQRGDTQYF.